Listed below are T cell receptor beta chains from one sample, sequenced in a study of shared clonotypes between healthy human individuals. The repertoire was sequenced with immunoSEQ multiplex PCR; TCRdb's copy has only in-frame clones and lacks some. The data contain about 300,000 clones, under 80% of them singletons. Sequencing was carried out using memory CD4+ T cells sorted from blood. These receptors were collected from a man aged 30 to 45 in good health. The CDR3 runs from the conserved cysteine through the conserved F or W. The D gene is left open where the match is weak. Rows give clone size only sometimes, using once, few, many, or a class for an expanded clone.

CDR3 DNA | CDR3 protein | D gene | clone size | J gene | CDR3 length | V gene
TGTGCCAGCAGCCCACCTAAGGGGTCGGGGGGCAGTGGCGGGGAGCTGTTTTTT | CASSPPKGSGGSGGELFF | - | few | TRBJ2-2 | 18 | TRBV28
TGTGCCAGCAGCCTCGACAGCAGAGACGAGCAGTACTTC | CASSLDSRDEQYF | - | - | TRBJ2-7 | 13 | TRBV5-4
TGCGCCAGCAGGGGCGGGAGCCTCTACGAGCAGTACTTC | CASRGGSLYEQYF | TRBD2 | - | TRBJ2-7 | 13 | TRBV5-1
TGTGCCAGCAGTTTACAGACTAACCTACGCGAGCAGTACTTC | CASSLQTNLREQYF | - | many | TRBJ2-7 | 14 | TRBV2
TGTGCCAGCAGAGACCGGAAGGGCTACAATGAGCAGTTCTTC | CASRDRKGYNEQFF | - | - | TRBJ2-1 | 14 | TRBV6-1
TGTGCCAGCAGCTATCAATGGCGGGGCACTGAAGCTTTCTTT | CASSYQWRGTEAFF | - | - | TRBJ1-1 | 14 | TRBV11-3
TGTGCCAGCGCCCGGGACATTGGGTATGGCTACACCTTC | CASARDIGYGYTF | - | - | TRBJ1-2 | 13 | TRBV2
TGTGCCAGCAGCGGCCGGGACAGGGGGCGCGAGCAGTACTTC | CASSGRDRGREQYF | TRBD1 | - | TRBJ2-7 | 14 | TRBV7-2
TGTGCCAGCAGTGAAGCGAGGACGGGCTACACCTTC | CASSEARTGYTF | - | - | TRBJ1-2 | 12 | TRBV6-1
TGTGCCAGCAGTTCGATGGCTAATGAAAAACTGTTTTTT | CASSSMANEKLFF | - | - | TRBJ1-4 | 13 | TRBV4-2
TGTGCCAGCAGTTTTACCCGGGACCCTGGGTACGAGCAGTACTTC | CASSFTRDPGYEQYF | - | - | TRBJ2-7 | 15 | TRBV5-5
TGCGCCAGCAGCTTGGAGCCGGAGCCCACAGATACGCAGTATTTT | CASSLEPEPTDTQYF | - | - | TRBJ2-3 | 15 | TRBV5-1
TGTGCCAGCAGTCTGCCGACAGGCTGGGCCCAGCCCCAGCATTTT | CASSLPTGWAQPQHF | - | - | TRBJ1-5 | 15 | TRBV28
TGCGCCAGCAGTCTGACAGGTCGGCAAGAGACCCAGTACTTC | CASSLTGRQETQYF | - | - | TRBJ2-5 | 14 | TRBV10-2
TGTGCCAGCAGCCCCCCAGGGGTCGTCTCAGAGCAGTACTTC | CASSPPGVVSEQYF | - | - | TRBJ2-7 | 14 | TRBV9
TGTGCCAGCAGCTTATATGGGGGGCCCATAGACCATGAGCAGTTCTTC | CASSLYGGPIDHEQFF | - | - | TRBJ2-1 | 16 | TRBV7-9
TGTGCCAGCGGTACACGGAACGAGCAGTACTTC | CASGTRNEQYF | - | few | TRBJ2-7 | 11 | TRBV28
TGTGCCAGCAGCACCGGGGGGGATACGCAGTATTTT | CASSTGGDTQYF | TRBD2 | few | TRBJ2-3 | 12 | TRBV6-5
TGCGCCAGCAGCCAAGTAACCCTTTCCAATGAGCAGTTCTTC | CASSQVTLSNEQFF | - | - | TRBJ2-1 | 14 | TRBV4-1
TGTGCCAGTAGTACCCAGCGGGGACAGGGGGCTCCCTTCGGTGGCTACACCTTC | CASSTQRGQGAPFGGYTF | TRBD1 | - | TRBJ1-2 | 18 | TRBV19
TGTGCCTGGAGTGTACGGGGGTCCGTAGGAAACACCATATATTTT | CAWSVRGSVGNTIYF | - | - | TRBJ1-3 | 15 | TRBV30
TGTGCCAGCAGGGACAGGGGCTCCTACGAGCAGTACTTC | CASRDRGSYEQYF | TRBD1 | - | TRBJ2-7 | 13 | TRBV2
TGCGCCAGCAGTCAATATACAGACTACACTGAAGCTTTCTTT | CASSQYTDYTEAFF | - | many | TRBJ1-1 | 14 | TRBV23-1
TGTGCCAGCACCCCCTCAGATACGCAGTATTTT | CASTPSDTQYF | - | - | TRBJ2-3 | 11 | TRBV2
TGTGCCAGCAGCTCCACAGGGGTTCAGCCCCAGCATTTT | CASSSTGVQPQHF | TRBD1 | - | TRBJ1-5 | 13 | TRBV5-6
TGTGCCAGCAGCTTAGACGGCTACACCTTC | CASSLDGYTF | - | - | TRBJ1-2 | 10 | TRBV11-2
TGTGCCAGCAGCGCGGACAGGTTGACCATTCAGTACTTC | CASSADRLTIQYF | TRBD1 | - | TRBJ2-4 | 13 | TRBV7-2
TGTGCCAGCAGTGAATTGGGCACGGAAAGGGAGACCCAGTACTTC | CASSELGTERETQYF | - | - | TRBJ2-5 | 15 | TRBV25-1
TGTGCCAGCACCGGGGGGGGTGGCGGGACCTACGAGCAGTACTTC | CASTGGGGGTYEQYF | TRBD2 | - | TRBJ2-7 | 15 | TRBV6-1
TGCAGCCCTGAGGACAGGGCGGGTCGGGACGCTGGAAACACCATATATTTT | CSPEDRAGRDAGNTIYF | TRBD1 | - | TRBJ1-3 | 17 | TRBV29-1
TGTGCCAGCACCCGGGGGACAGCTTTCTCTGGAAACACCATATATTTT | CASTRGTAFSGNTIYF | TRBD1 | - | TRBJ1-3 | 16 | TRBV2
TGTGCTAGTGGTTGGGCTGGGGCCGGGGAGCTGTTTTTT | CASGWAGAGELFF | - | - | TRBJ2-2 | 13 | TRBV12-5
TGTGCCAGCAGTTTATCGCCCTACGAGCAGTACTTC | CASSLSPYEQYF | - | - | TRBJ2-7 | 12 | TRBV28
TGTGCCAGCAGGGAGGGAAGGACCGGGGAGCTGTTTTTT | CASREGRTGELFF | - | - | TRBJ2-2 | 13 | TRBV28
TGTGCCAGCAGCCGAGGGACAGACTTTTATCAGCCCCAGCATTTT | CASSRGTDFYQPQHF | TRBD1 | - | TRBJ1-5 | 15 | TRBV5-5
TGTGCCAGCAGTTTGCGGACAGGGGGTAGCTATGGCTACACCTTC | CASSLRTGGSYGYTF | TRBD1 | few | TRBJ1-2 | 15 | TRBV6-5
TGTGCCAGCAGCGCTCCCCCGTGGGGGCTGGGCAATCAGCCCCAGCATTTT | CASSAPPWGLGNQPQHF | - | - | TRBJ1-5 | 17 | TRBV28
TGTGCCAGCAGTTACTCGAGTCAAAGACAAGAGACCCAGTACTTC | CASSYSSQRQETQYF | - | - | TRBJ2-5 | 15 | TRBV6-5
TGTGCCAGCAGCTCCACAGGGCGCGAGCAGTACTTC | CASSSTGREQYF | - | - | TRBJ2-7 | 12 | TRBV11-2
TGTGCCAGCACAAGACTAGCGGGGGAGACCCAGTACTTC | CASTRLAGETQYF | TRBD2 | many | TRBJ2-5 | 13 | TRBV6-1
TGTGCCAGCTCACCAGACTTGTTAATAGAGCAGTACTTC | CASSPDLLIEQYF | - | - | TRBJ2-7 | 13 | TRBV18
TGTGCCAGCAAGAGGGCAGGGGTCGACGACGAGCAGTACTTC | CASKRAGVDDEQYF | - | - | TRBJ2-7 | 14 | TRBV2
TGTGCCAGCTCACCATTCCCGGGACAGAGAATGAACACTGAAGCTTTCTTT | CASSPFPGQRMNTEAFF | TRBD1 | few | TRBJ1-1 | 17 | TRBV18
TGCAGCGTTTCGCCTAGCGGGGAGACCCAGTACTTC | CSVSPSGETQYF | TRBD2 | - | TRBJ2-5 | 12 | TRBV29-1
TGTGCCAGCAGCGTAGCAAGGGGGACTAGCGGGAGCGATGAGCAGTTCTTC | CASSVARGTSGSDEQFF | TRBD2 | - | TRBJ2-1 | 17 | TRBV9
TGTGCCAGCAGCTCGCTCCCAAGGGGACGGTCTGGAAACACCATATATTTT | CASSSLPRGRSGNTIYF | - | - | TRBJ1-3 | 17 | TRBV5-5
TGTGCCAGCAACGAGGGGGGCAGCTCCTACGAGCAGTACTTC | CASNEGGSSYEQYF | - | - | TRBJ2-7 | 14 | TRBV7-2
TGTGCCAGCAGCTGGACTAGCGGTAATGAGCAGTTCTTC | CASSWTSGNEQFF | TRBD2 | few | TRBJ2-1 | 13 | TRBV11-2
TGTGCCAGCAGCCCACGACTAGCGCAATACGAGCAGTACTTC | CASSPRLAQYEQYF | TRBD2 | - | TRBJ2-7 | 14 | TRBV14
TGTGCCAGCTCACCGGGACAGGACGCTTTCTTT | CASSPGQDAFF | TRBD1 | - | TRBJ1-1 | 11 | TRBV18